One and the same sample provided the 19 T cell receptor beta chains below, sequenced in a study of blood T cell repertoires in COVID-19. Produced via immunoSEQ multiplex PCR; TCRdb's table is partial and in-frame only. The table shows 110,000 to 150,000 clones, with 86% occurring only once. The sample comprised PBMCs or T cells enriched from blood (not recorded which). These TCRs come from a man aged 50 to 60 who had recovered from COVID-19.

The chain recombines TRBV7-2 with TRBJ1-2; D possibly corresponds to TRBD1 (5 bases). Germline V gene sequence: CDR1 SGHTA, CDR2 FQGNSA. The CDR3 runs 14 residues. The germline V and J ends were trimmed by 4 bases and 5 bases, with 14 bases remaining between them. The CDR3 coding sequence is TGTGCCAGCAGCTATAACGGGGGTGGTTATGGCTACACCTTC. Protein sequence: CASSYNGGGYGYTF.

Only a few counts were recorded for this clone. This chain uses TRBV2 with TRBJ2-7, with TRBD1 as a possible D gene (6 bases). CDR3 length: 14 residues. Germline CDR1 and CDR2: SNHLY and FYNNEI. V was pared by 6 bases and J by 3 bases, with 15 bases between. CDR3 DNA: TGTGCCAGCAGCCTCCAGGGGTCGGGCTACGAGCAGTACGTC. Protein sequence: CASSLQGSGYEQYV.

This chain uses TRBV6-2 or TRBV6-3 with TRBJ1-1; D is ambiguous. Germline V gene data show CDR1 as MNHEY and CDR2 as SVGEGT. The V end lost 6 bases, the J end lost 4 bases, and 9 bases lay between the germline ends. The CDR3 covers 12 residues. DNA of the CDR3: TGTGCCAGCAGCACCAGTGGCACTGAAGCTTTCTTT. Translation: CASSTSGTEAFF.

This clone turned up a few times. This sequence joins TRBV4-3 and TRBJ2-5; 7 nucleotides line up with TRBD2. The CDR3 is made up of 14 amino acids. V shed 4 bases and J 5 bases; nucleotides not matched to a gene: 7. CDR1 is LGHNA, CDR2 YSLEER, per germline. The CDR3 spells CASSLGGSSETQYF. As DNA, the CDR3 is TGCGCCAGCAGCCTCGGGGGGTCGTCGGAGACCCAGTACTTC.

As DNA, the CDR3 is TGTGCCAGCAGATCCCTCAGCGGGGGCTCATACAATGAGCAGTTCTTC. Encoded protein: CASRSLSGGSYNEQFF. This chain links TRBV27 with TRBJ2-1; 8 bases fit TRBD2. The junction had 11 bases not matched to a gene; V was cut back by 6 bases and J by 4 bases. Germline CDR1 MNHEY, CDR2 SMNVEV (reference sequence). The CDR3 contains 16 residues.

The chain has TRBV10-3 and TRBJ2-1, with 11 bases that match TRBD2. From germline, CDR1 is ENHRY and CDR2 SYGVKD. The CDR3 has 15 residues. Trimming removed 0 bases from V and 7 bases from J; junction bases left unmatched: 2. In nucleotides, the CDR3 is TGTGCCATCAGTGAGTCCGGGACTAGCGGAAATGAGCAGTTCTTC. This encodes CAISESGTSGNEQFF.

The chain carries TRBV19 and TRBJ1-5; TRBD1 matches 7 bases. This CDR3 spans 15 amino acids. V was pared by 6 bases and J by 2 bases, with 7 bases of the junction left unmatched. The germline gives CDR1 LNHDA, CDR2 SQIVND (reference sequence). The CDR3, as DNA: TGTGCCAGTAGCACAGGGGTCTTTGGCAATCAGCCCCAGCATTTT. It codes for CASSTGVFGNQPQHF. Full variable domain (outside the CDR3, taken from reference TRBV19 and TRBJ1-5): DGGITQSPKYLFRKEGQNVTLSCEQNLNHDAMYWYRQDPGQGLRLIYYSQIVNDFQKGDIAEGYSVSREKKESFPLTVTSAQKNPTAFYLCASSTGVFGNQPQHFGDGTRLSIL.

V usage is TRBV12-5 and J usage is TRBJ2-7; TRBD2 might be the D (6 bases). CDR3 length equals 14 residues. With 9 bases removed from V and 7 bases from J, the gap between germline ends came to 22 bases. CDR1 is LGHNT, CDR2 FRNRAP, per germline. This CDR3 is CASTVDSLAGEQYF. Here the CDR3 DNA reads TGTGCTAGCACCGTTGACTCCCTCGCGGGAGAGCAGTACTTC.

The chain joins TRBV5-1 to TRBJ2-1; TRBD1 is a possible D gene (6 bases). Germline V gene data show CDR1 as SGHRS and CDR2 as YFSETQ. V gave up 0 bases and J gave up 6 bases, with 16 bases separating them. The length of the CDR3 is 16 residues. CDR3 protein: CASSLGMKGVGNEQFF. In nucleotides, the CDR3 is TGCGCCAGCAGCTTGGGAATGAAGGGGGTTGGCAATGAGCAGTTCTTC.

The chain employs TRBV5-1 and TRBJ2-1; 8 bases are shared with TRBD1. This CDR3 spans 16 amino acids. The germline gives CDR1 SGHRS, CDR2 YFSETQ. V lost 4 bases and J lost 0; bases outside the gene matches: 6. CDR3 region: CASSKRQGSSYNEQFF. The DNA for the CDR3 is TGCGCCAGCAGCAAGAGACAGGGGAGCTCCTACAATGAGCAGTTCTTC.

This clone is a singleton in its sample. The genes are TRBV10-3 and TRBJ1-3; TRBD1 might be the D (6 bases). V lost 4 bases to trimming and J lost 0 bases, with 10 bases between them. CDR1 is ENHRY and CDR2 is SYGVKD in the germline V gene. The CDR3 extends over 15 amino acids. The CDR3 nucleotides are TGTGCCATCAGTGCAGGGGCCATCTCTGGAAACACCATATATTTT. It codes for CAISAGAISGNTIYF.

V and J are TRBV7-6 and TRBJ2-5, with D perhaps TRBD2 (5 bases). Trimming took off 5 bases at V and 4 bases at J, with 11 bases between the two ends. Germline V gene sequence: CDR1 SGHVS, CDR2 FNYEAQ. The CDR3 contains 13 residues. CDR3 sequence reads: CASSLGIRETQYF. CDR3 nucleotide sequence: TGTGCCAGCAGCCTCGGGATTCGAGAGACCCAGTACTTC.

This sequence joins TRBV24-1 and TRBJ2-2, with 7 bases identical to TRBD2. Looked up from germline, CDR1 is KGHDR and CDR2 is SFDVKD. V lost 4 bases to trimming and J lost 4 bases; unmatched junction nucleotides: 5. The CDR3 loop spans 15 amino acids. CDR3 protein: CATSDPGGFTGELFF. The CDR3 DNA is TGTGCCACCAGTGACCCGGGAGGTTTCACCGGGGAGCTGTTTTTT.

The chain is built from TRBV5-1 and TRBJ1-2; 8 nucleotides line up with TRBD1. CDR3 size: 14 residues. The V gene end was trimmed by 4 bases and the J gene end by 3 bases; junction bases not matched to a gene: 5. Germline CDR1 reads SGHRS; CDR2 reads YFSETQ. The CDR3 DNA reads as TGCGCCAGCAGCGCACAGGGGGGAGACTATGGCTACACCTTC. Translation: CASSAQGGDYGYTF.

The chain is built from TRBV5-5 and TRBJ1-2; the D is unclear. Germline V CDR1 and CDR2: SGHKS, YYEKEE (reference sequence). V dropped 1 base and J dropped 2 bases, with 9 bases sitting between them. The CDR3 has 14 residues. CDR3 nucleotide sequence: TGTGCCAGCAGCTTGAGCCCAGGAAACTATGGCTACACCTTC. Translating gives CASSLSPGNYGYTF.

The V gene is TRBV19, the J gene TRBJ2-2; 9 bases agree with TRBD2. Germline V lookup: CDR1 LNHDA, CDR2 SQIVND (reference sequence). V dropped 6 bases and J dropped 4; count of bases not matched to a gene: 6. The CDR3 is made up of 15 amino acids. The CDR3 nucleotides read TGTGCCAGTAGAAGTCTAGCGGGACGCACCGGGGAGCTGTTTTTT. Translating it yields CASRSLAGRTGELFF. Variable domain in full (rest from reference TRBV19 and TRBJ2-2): DGGITQSPKYLFRKEGQNVTLSCEQNLNHDAMYWYRQDPGQGLRLIYYSQIVNDFQKGDIAEGYSVSREKKESFPLTVTSAQKNPTAFYLCASRSLAGRTGELFFGEGSRLTVL.

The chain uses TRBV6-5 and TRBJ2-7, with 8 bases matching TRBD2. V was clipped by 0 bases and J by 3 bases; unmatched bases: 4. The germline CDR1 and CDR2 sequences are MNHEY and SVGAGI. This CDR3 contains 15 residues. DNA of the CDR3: TGTGCCAGCAGTTACTCGACGGGAGGGGTCTACGAGCAGTACTTC. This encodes CASSYSTGGVYEQYF.

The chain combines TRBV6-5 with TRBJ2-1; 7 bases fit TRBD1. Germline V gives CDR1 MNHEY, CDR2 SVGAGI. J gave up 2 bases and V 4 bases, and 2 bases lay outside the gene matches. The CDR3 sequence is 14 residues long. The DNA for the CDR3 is TGTGCCAGCAGTTGGCAGGGGGCCTACAATGAGCAGTTCTTC. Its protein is CASSWQGAYNEQFF.

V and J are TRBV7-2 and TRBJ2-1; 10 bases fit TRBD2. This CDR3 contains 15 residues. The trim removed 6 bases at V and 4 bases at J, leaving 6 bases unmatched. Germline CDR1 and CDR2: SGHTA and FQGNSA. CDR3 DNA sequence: TGTGCCAGCAGGCCAGCGGGGGGGCTGTACAATGAGCAGTTCTTC. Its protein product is CASRPAGGLYNEQFF.